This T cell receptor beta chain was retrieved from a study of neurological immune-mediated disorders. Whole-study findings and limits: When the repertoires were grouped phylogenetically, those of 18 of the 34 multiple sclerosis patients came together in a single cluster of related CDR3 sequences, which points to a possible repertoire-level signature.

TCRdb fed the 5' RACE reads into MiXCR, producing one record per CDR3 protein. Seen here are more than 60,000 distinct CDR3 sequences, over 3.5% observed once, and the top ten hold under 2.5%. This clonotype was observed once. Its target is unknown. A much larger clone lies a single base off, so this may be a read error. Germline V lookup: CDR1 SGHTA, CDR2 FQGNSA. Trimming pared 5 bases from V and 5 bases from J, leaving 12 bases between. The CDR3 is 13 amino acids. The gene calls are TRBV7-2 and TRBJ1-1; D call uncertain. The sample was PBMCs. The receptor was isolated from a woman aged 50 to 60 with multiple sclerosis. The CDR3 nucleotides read TGTGCCAGCAGCCCCAGTGCGGGGACTGAAGCTTTCTTT. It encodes CASSPSAGTEAFF.